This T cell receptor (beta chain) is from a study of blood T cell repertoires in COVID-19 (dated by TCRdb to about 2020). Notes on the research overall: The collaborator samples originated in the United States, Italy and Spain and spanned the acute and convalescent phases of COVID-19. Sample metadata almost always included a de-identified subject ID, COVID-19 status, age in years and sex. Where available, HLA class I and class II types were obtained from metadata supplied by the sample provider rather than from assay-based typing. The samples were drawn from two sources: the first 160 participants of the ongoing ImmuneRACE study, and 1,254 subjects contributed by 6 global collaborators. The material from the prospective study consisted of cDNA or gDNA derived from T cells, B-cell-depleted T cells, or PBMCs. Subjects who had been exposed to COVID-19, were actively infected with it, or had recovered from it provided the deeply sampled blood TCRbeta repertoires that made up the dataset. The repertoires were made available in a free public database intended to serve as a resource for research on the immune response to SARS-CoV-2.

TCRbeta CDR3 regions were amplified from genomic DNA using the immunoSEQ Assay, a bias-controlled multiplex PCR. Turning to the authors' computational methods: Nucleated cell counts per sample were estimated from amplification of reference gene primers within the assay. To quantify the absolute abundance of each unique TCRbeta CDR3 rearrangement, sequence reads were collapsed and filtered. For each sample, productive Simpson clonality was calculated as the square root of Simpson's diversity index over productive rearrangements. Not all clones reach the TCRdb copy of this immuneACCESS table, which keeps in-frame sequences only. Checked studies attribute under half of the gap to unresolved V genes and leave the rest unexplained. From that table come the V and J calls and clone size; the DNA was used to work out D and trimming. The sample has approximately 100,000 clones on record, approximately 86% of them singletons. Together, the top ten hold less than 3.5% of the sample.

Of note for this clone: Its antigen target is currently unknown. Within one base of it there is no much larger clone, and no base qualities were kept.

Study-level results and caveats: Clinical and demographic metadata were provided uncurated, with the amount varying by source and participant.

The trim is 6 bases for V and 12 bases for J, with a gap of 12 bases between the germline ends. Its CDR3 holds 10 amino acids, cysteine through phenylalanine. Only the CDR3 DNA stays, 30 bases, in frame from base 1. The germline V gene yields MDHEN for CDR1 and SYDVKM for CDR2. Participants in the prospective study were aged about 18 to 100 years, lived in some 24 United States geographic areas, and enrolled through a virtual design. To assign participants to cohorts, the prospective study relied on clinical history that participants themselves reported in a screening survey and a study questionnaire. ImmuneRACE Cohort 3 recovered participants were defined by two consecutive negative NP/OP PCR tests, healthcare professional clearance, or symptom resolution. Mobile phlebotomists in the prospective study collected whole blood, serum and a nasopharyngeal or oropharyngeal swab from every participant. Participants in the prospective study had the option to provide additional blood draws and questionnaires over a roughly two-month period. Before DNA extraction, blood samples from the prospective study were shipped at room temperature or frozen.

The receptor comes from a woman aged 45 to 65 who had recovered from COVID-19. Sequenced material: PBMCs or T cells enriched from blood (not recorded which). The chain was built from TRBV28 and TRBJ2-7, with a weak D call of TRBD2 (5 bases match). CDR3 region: CASRLTSTYF. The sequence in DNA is TGTGCCAGCAGACTTACTAGTACGTACTTC. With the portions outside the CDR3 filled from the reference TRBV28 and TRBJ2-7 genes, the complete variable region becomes DVKVTQSSRYLVKRTGEKVFLECVQDMDHENMFWYRQDPGLGLRLIYFSYDVKMKEKGDIPEGYSVSREKKERFSLILESASTNQTSMYLCASRLTSTYFGPGTRLTVT.